Below, 13 T cell receptor beta chains from the same sample are listed, as sequenced in a study of OX40 agonist ivuxolimab in advanced cancers. Measured with immunoSEQ multiplex PCR; TCRdb has only the in-frame clones, and not every one. This sample yields 85,000 to 100,000 clones, of which more than 75% are seen a single time; 3.5% to 5.5% belongs to the top ten. Material: CD4+ or CD8+ T cells sorted from blood, obtained in a trial of the OX40 agonist ivuxolimab. These TCRs come from an adult with an advanced solid tumor such as melanoma, head and neck, liver or kidney cancer.

The chain has TRBV6-1 and TRBJ2-1; TRBD2 is a possible D gene (6 bases). The V end lost 4 bases, the J end lost 4 bases, and 14 bases lay between the germline ends. This CDR3 has 15 residues. Germline values: CDR1 MNHNS, CDR2 SASEGT. The CDR3 spells CASSAMGLQYNEQFF. For the CDR3, the DNA is TGTGCCAGCAGTGCCATGGGACTCCAGTACAATGAGCAGTTCTTC.

The rearrangement links TRBV19 to TRBJ2-5; D uncertain. The CDR3 loop spans 14 amino acids. The V end lost 5 bases, the J end lost 5 bases, and 15 bases lay between the germline ends. The germline CDR1 and CDR2 sequences are LNHDA and SQIVND (reference sequence). The CDR3 sequence: CASSRPGLPETQYF. The CDR3 DNA is TGTGCCAGTAGTCGACCGGGCCTCCCGGAGACCCAGTACTTC. The entire variable domain, with the rest obtained from reference TRBV19 and TRBJ2-5, is as follows: DGGITQSPKYLFRKEGQNVTLSCEQNLNHDAMYWYRQDPGQGLRLIYYSQIVNDFQKGDIAEGYSVSREKKESFPLTVTSAQKNPTAFYLCASSRPGLPETQYFGPGTRLLVL.

The chain joins TRBV7-2 to TRBJ1-2; D is undetermined. Germline assignment: CDR1 SGHTA and CDR2 FQGNSA. CDR3 length: 14 residues. V was clipped by 5 bases and J by 4 bases, with 14 bases between them. The CDR3 bases are TGTGCCAGCAGCCGCGACGGTGGGCCCTATGGCTACACCTTC. Protein: CASSRDGGPYGYTF. Based on the CDR3 plus reference TRBV7-2 and TRBJ1-2, the full variable domain is GAGVSQSPSNKVTEKGKDVELRCDPISGHTALYWYRQSLGQGLEFLIYFQGNSAPDKSGLPSDRFSAERTGGSVSTLTIQRTQQEDSAVYLCASSRDGGPYGYTFGSGTRLTVV.

The V call is TRBV2, the J call TRBJ1-1; 8 bases are a match to TRBD1. The CDR3 sequence is 14 residues long. J was trimmed by 0 bases and V by 5 bases; bases with no gene match: 2. CDR1 and CDR2 from the germline V gene are SNHLY and FYNNEI. CDR3: CASSRDRMNTEAFF. CDR3 coding DNA: TGTGCCAGCAGTCGGGACAGGATGAACACTGAAGCTTTCTTT.

The chain employs TRBV19 and TRBJ2-1; D might be TRBD1 or TRBD2, each matching 6 bases. Germline V CDR1 and CDR2: LNHDA, SQIVND (reference sequence). The CDR3 length is 16 residues. Trimming took 1 base from V and 5 from J, leaving 15 bases between them. This chain's CDR3 is CASSIGGTRGHNEQFF. The CDR3, as DNA: TGTGCCAGTAGTATAGGCGGGACAAGGGGACACAATGAGCAGTTCTTC.

J is TRBJ1-2 and V is TRBV11-3; D is undetermined. CDR1 is SGHNT and CDR2 is YENEEA in the germline V gene. V was shortened by 5 bases and J by 7 bases, with 14 bases between the two germline ends. The CDR3 is 13 amino acids. CDR3 in amino acids: CASSPTTLSGYTF. The CDR3 region has the DNA TGTGCCAGCAGCCCGACGACCCTTAGTGGCTACACCTTC.

The chain uses TRBV6-1 and TRBJ2-1; 9 bases are a match to TRBD1. The V gene end was trimmed by 8 bases and the J gene end by 3 bases; junction bases not matched to a gene: 2. CDR1 and CDR2 (germline): MNHNS, SASEGT. The CDR3 loop spans 13 amino acids. As DNA, the CDR3 is TGTGCCAGCCGGGACAGGGACTACAATGAGCAGTTCTTC. It yields the protein CASRDRDYNEQFF.

The chain employs TRBV6-5 and TRBJ1-5; no clear D. V lost 8 bases to trimming and J lost 0 bases, with 14 bases between them. This CDR3 is 15 amino acids long. In germline, CDR1 is MNHEY, CDR2 SVGAGI. The CDR3 sequence: CASRLAGDSNQPQHF. CDR3 bases: TGTGCCAGCCGCCTGGCAGGCGATAGCAATCAGCCCCAGCATTTT.

This clone was recorded only once. This chain joins TRBV6-1 and TRBJ2-7; maybe TRBD2 (5 bases). V lost 5 bases to trimming and J lost 4 bases, with 12 bases between them. Germline-derived CDR1 and CDR2 are MNHNS and SASEGT. This CDR3 contains 13 residues. The CDR3 DNA is TGTGCCAGCAGTTTATTACGGACTTACGAGCAGTACGTC. Amino acids: CASSLLRTYEQYV.

This sequence joins TRBV18 and TRBJ1-3, with 7 bases identical to TRBD1. The CDR3 contains 16 residues. Unmatched junction bases numbered 13, after V lost 3 bases and J lost 8 bases. CDR1 is KGHSH and CDR2 is LQKENI in the germline V gene. DNA for the CDR3: TGTGCCAGCTCACCTGATCGGGACAGCCTTCTCGACACCATATATTTT. This sequence encodes CASSPDRDSLLDTIYF.

The J gene is TRBJ2-3, the V gene TRBV6-5; D is perhaps TRBD2 (5 bases). The CDR3 consists of 15 residues. Per germline, CDR1 MNHEY and CDR2 SVGAGI. The ends were cut back, 0 bases at V and 0 bases at J, with 7 bases in the middle. This chain's CDR3 is CASSYSPSSTDTQYF. The CDR3 DNA sequence: TGTGCCAGCAGTTACTCCCCTAGCAGCACAGATACGCAGTATTTT.

The V gene is TRBV2, the J gene TRBJ2-2; no clear D. Trimming pared 0 bases from V and 5 bases from J, leaving 10 bases between. The CDR3 contains 15 residues. Germline values: CDR1 SNHLY, CDR2 FYNNEI. The CDR3 loop is CASSEAQIGTGELFF. The CDR3 DNA sequence: TGTGCCAGCAGTGAAGCCCAGATCGGAACCGGGGAGCTGTTTTTT.

This chain uses TRBV7-2 with TRBJ1-1; D not certain. Trimming took 1 base from V and 3 from J, leaving 6 bases between them. Germline V gene data show CDR1 as SGHTA and CDR2 as FQGNSA. This CDR3 comprises 13 residues. Here the CDR3 reads CASSLEEDTEAFF. CDR3 coding DNA: TGTGCCAGCAGCTTAGAAGAAGACACTGAAGCTTTCTTT.